This is a list of T cell receptor beta chains from one sample in a study of cytomegalovirus exposure and HLA in healthy donors. Here immunoSEQ multiplex PCR was the method, and the copy in TCRdb shows in-frame clones only, minus some. The top ten hold under 2.5% of the sample, which has 150,000 or so clones, 70% seen once. The sequenced sample consisted of PBMCs. These TCRs come from an older woman in good health and CMV-seropositive. The CDR3 runs from the conserved cysteine through the conserved F or W. The order of the fields is D gene, clone size, V gene, J gene, CDR3 DNA, CDR3 protein. A D gene is named only where the DNA matches it firmly. Clone size is not always given. Where it is, it says once, few, many or a class for expanded clones.

D gene: NA; clone size: NA; V gene: TRBV5-1; J gene: TRBJ1-4; CDR3 DNA: TGCGCCAGCATCCACGCGCACACTAATGAAAAACTGTTTTTT; CDR3 protein: CASIHAHTNEKLFF
D gene: TRBD2; clone size: NA; V gene: TRBV2; J gene: TRBJ2-1; CDR3 DNA: TGTGCCAGCAGGACGGGAGGGCCGGGTGAGCAGTTCTTC; CDR3 protein: CASRTGGPGEQFF
D gene: TRBD2; clone size: few; V gene: TRBV9; J gene: TRBJ2-1; CDR3 DNA: TGTGCCAGCAGCATCCCGGGACTAGCAGATAATGAGCAGTTCTTC; CDR3 protein: CASSIPGLADNEQFF
D gene: NA; clone size: NA; V gene: TRBV6-1; J gene: TRBJ2-7; CDR3 DNA: TGTGCCAGCGATTATACGCGGGTGGCCCCCTACGAGCAGTACTTC; CDR3 protein: CASDYTRVAPYEQYF
D gene: NA; clone size: NA; V gene: TRBV5-1; J gene: TRBJ1-1; CDR3 DNA: TGCGCCAGCAGCTTGGATGCAGGGAACACTGAAGCTTTCTTT; CDR3 protein: CASSLDAGNTEAFF
D gene: NA; clone size: NA; V gene: TRBV7-2; J gene: TRBJ2-5; CDR3 DNA: TGTGCCAGCAGCTTAGGGACAGCCAAGGGAGAGACCCAGTACTTC; CDR3 protein: CASSLGTAKGETQYF
D gene: NA; clone size: NA; V gene: TRBV7-2; J gene: TRBJ1-4; CDR3 DNA: TGTGCCAGCAGCCCACAGATTGGAAAACTGTTTTTT; CDR3 protein: CASSPQIGKLFF
D gene: NA; clone size: NA; V gene: TRBV7-9; J gene: TRBJ1-5; CDR3 DNA: TGTGCCAGCAGCTCGGCGGGAAATCAGCCCCAGCATTTT; CDR3 protein: CASSSAGNQPQHF
D gene: NA; clone size: NA; V gene: TRBV19; J gene: TRBJ2-1; CDR3 DNA: TGTGCCAGTAGTCCCCGGATGAGGGATGAGCAGTTCTTC; CDR3 protein: CASSPRMRDEQFF
D gene: NA; clone size: few; V gene: TRBV7-8; J gene: TRBJ1-1; CDR3 DNA: TGTGCCAGCAGCTCAACGCAGGGGCAGAACACTGAAGCTTTCTTT; CDR3 protein: CASSSTQGQNTEAFF
D gene: TRBD1; clone size: NA; V gene: TRBV28; J gene: TRBJ1-2; CDR3 DNA: TGTGCCAGCAGTCGACAGGGGTGGGACTATGGCTACACCTTC; CDR3 protein: CASSRQGWDYGYTF
D gene: NA; clone size: once; V gene: TRBV11-1; J gene: TRBJ2-1; CDR3 DNA: TGTGCCAGCAGCGCGTTTACCTACAATGAGCAGTTCTTC; CDR3 protein: CASSAFTYNEQFF
D gene: TRBD1; clone size: few; V gene: TRBV28; J gene: TRBJ2-2; CDR3 DNA: TGTGCCAGCAGGCACCCGACAGGGATCGGGGAGCTGTTTTTT; CDR3 protein: CASRHPTGIGELFF
D gene: NA; clone size: once; V gene: TRBV12-2; J gene: TRBJ2-3; CDR3 DNA: TGTGCAAGTCGCTTTTGGCTAGCGGACACAGATACGCAGTATTTT; CDR3 protein: CASRFWLADTDTQYF
D gene: NA; clone size: NA; V gene: TRBV6-5; J gene: TRBJ1-5; CDR3 DNA: TGTGCCAGCAAGACTCTTCGGGGAAGCAATCAGCCCCAGCATTTT; CDR3 protein: CASKTLRGSNQPQHF
D gene: TRBD2; clone size: once; V gene: TRBV15; J gene: TRBJ2-7; CDR3 DNA: TGTGCCACCAGCTCCGGACTAGCGGGGTCCTACGAGCAGTACTTC; CDR3 protein: CATSSGLAGSYEQYF
D gene: NA; clone size: NA; V gene: TRBV30; J gene: TRBJ1-1; CDR3 DNA: TGTGCCTGGAGTGTTCACGAGGGTATGAACACTGAAGCTTTCTTT; CDR3 protein: CAWSVHEGMNTEAFF
D gene: TRBD2; clone size: NA; V gene: TRBV9; J gene: TRBJ2-1; CDR3 DNA: TGTGCCAGCAGCGTAGGGGCGGGAGGGTACAATGAGCAGTTCTTC; CDR3 protein: CASSVGAGGYNEQFF
D gene: TRBD1; clone size: NA; V gene: TRBV5-4; J gene: TRBJ1-4; CDR3 DNA: TGTGCCAGCAGCTGGGACAGATCAACTAATGAAAAACTGTTTTTT; CDR3 protein: CASSWDRSTNEKLFF
D gene: TRBD1; clone size: NA; V gene: TRBV28; J gene: TRBJ1-1; CDR3 DNA: TGTGCCAGCACCCTATATCGGACAGGGGCCACTGAAGCTTTCTTT; CDR3 protein: CASTLYRTGATEAFF
D gene: NA; clone size: NA; V gene: TRBV6-5; J gene: TRBJ2-5; CDR3 DNA: TGTGCCAGCAGGGGAGCCAAAGAGACCCAGTACTTC; CDR3 protein: CASRGAKETQYF
D gene: NA; clone size: NA; V gene: TRBV14; J gene: TRBJ1-4; CDR3 DNA: TGTGCCAGCAGCCAACTGACGGGAGTGATCGAAAAACTGTTTTTT; CDR3 protein: CASSQLTGVIEKLFF
D gene: TRBD2; clone size: NA; V gene: TRBV28; J gene: TRBJ2-3; CDR3 DNA: TGTGCCAGCAGTTTACGGGAGGCCTCTACAGATACGCAGTATTTT; CDR3 protein: CASSLREASTDTQYF
D gene: TRBD2; clone size: NA; V gene: TRBV28; J gene: TRBJ2-3; CDR3 DNA: TGTGCCAGCAGTCATCGTCGGACTAGCAAAGATACGCAGTATTTT; CDR3 protein: CASSHRRTSKDTQYF
D gene: NA; clone size: NA; V gene: TRBV28; J gene: TRBJ2-3; CDR3 DNA: TGTGCCAGCAGTTTGGGGCTTCCCGGGGGAGATACGCAGTATTTT; CDR3 protein: CASSLGLPGGDTQYF
D gene: NA; clone size: NA; V gene: TRBV5-1; J gene: TRBJ1-1; CDR3 DNA: TGCGCCAGCGCTGGGGGGTCTAACACTGAAGCTTTCTTT; CDR3 protein: CASAGGSNTEAFF
D gene: TRBD1; clone size: NA; V gene: TRBV28; J gene: TRBJ2-1; CDR3 DNA: TGTGCCAGCGACAGGGTTCGAAATGAGCAGTTCTTC; CDR3 protein: CASDRVRNEQFF
D gene: NA; clone size: NA; V gene: TRBV5-1; J gene: TRBJ2-2; CDR3 DNA: TGCGCCAGCAGCTCCACATTCGGGGAGCTGTTTTTT; CDR3 protein: CASSSTFGELFF
D gene: TRBD2; clone size: NA; V gene: TRBV28; J gene: TRBJ2-5; CDR3 DNA: TGTGCCAGCATCAGAGGACTAGCGGGAAAGGAGACCCAGTACTTC; CDR3 protein: CASIRGLAGKETQYF
D gene: NA; clone size: NA; V gene: TRBV11-3; J gene: TRBJ1-1; CDR3 DNA: TGTGCCAGCAGTTGGGACTCGACAATCCGCGAGATGGCTGAAGCTTTCTTT; CDR3 protein: CASSWDSTIREMAEAFF
D gene: TRBD1; clone size: NA; V gene: TRBV28; J gene: TRBJ1-2; CDR3 DNA: TGTGCCAGCACCGGACAGGGGGCCAACTATGGCTACACCTTC; CDR3 protein: CASTGQGANYGYTF
D gene: NA; clone size: NA; V gene: TRBV7-9; J gene: TRBJ2-1; CDR3 DNA: TGTGCCAGCAGCCCGGCCCCGGGCAATGAGCAGTTCTTC; CDR3 protein: CASSPAPGNEQFF
D gene: TRBD2; clone size: NA; V gene: TRBV5-8; J gene: TRBJ2-5; CDR3 DNA: TGTGCCAGCAGCGCGGGAAAGGGGACTAGCGGCCTCCAAGAGACCCAGTACTTC; CDR3 protein: CASSAGKGTSGLQETQYF
D gene: NA; clone size: NA; V gene: TRBV5-1; J gene: TRBJ2-5; CDR3 DNA: TGCGCCAGCGCCGACCCCCTTCCCCGGGGAGGAGAGACCCAGTACTTC; CDR3 protein: CASADPLPRGGETQYF
D gene: NA; clone size: NA; V gene: TRBV2; J gene: TRBJ2-6; CDR3 DNA: TGTGCCAGCAGTGGAGGTAGCTCTGGGGCCAACGTCCTGACTTTC; CDR3 protein: CASSGGSSGANVLTF
D gene: NA; clone size: NA; V gene: TRBV20-1; J gene: TRBJ2-1; CDR3 DNA: TGCAGTGCTCAGTCGGGGAATGAGCAGTTCTTC; CDR3 protein: CSAQSGNEQFF
D gene: NA; clone size: NA; V gene: TRBV7-2; J gene: TRBJ2-7; CDR3 DNA: TGTGCCAGCAGCTTAGGGGAAGGGGGAGTCTACGAGCAGTACTTC; CDR3 protein: CASSLGEGGVYEQYF
D gene: TRBD1; clone size: NA; V gene: TRBV11-2; J gene: TRBJ2-6; CDR3 DNA: TGTGCCAGCAGCGCCCAGGGGGCTGCCCCTGGGGCCAACGTCCTGACTTTC; CDR3 protein: CASSAQGAAPGANVLTF
D gene: NA; clone size: NA; V gene: TRBV9; J gene: TRBJ1-2; CDR3 DNA: TGTGCCAGCAGCGCCGCGACATTGCATCGTGGCTACACCTTC; CDR3 protein: CASSAATLHRGYTF
D gene: TRBD1; clone size: NA; V gene: TRBV5-4; J gene: TRBJ2-5; CDR3 DNA: TGTGCCAGCAGCCCGACAGGGGCCGACCAAGAGACCCAGTACTTC; CDR3 protein: CASSPTGADQETQYF